This T cell receptor (beta chain) was sequenced for a study of PD-L1 blockade in urothelial cancer. Study background: Male patients with bladder-origin urothelial cancer numbered about 90% of the roughly 29. Patients previously received 0 to 3 chemotherapy regimens.

Clones were read by immunoSEQ multiplex PCR, and TCRdb kept only the in-frame ones, dropping some. The profile shows about 79,000 clones, approximately 83% of them singletons. Time point in this sample: pretreatment peripheral blood. Per the germline V gene, CDR1 is SGHTA and CDR2 is FQGNSA. The V and J ends lost 5 bases and 4 bases respectively, with 12 bases between them. This CDR3 is 15 amino acids long. The clonotype originates from a man aged 60-69 years with urothelial cancer. The chain recombines TRBV7-2 with TRBJ1-6, with D possibly matching TRBD1 (6 bases). Here the sequenced sample was PBMCs, taken around atezolizumab (anti-PD-L1) treatment. This CDR3 reads CASSGGQTYNSPLHF. The CDR3 coding sequence is TGTGCCAGCAGCGGTGGACAGACATATAATTCACCCCTCCACTTT. Complete variable domain (other parts from reference TRBV7-2 and TRBJ1-6): GAGVSQSPSNKVTEKGKDVELRCDPISGHTALYWYRQSLGQGLEFLIYFQGNSAPDKSGLPSDRFSAERTGGSVSTLTIQRTQQEDSAVYLCASSGGQTYNSPLHFGNGTRLTVT.